Included here is one T cell receptor beta chain sequence, with context. Its target is not known. This specimen belongs to a study of blood T cells in healthy people across ages. For the study at large: Template switching recovered approximately one barcoded beta molecule for every two T cells.

The V gene's germline CDR1 is SGHVS and CDR2 FNYEAQ. The CDR3 runs 12 residues. Regarding the study as a whole: Underestimates were what the diversity estimates from one million T cells were considered to be. As age increased, TCR beta diversity per million T cells fell in a roughly linear fashion.

Sample-barcoded 5' priming and a J-beta primer mix drove a second PCR of about 7 to 12 cycles. TCRdb re-called the 5' RACE reads through MiXCR, storing one row per CDR3 protein. The sample carries roughly 2 million distinct CDR3 sequences, just under 50% recorded once. The sequence was collected from a woman between 40 and 55 years old in good health. The genes are TRBV7-6 and TRBJ2-5; D uncertain. Judging by the DNA end, TRBJ2-7 fits better; the J call may be wrong. The specimen sequenced was blood. The CDR3 DNA follows: TGTGCCAGCAGTCCCAACGGACACGAGCAGTACTTC. It codes for CASSPNGHEQYF.